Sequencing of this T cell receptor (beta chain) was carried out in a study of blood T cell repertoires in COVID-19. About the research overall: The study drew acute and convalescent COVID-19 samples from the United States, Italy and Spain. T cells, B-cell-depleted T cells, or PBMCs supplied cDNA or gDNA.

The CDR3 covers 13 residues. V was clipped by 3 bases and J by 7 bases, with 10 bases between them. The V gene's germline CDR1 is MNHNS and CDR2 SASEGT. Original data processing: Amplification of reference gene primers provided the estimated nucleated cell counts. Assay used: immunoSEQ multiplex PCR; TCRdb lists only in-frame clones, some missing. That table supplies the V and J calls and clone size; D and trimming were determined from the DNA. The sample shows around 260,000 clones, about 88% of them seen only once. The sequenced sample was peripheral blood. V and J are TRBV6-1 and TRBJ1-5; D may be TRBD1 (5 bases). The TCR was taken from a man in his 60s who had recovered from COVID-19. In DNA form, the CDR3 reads TGTGCCAGCAGTGATCAGGGTTTGCAGCCCCAGCATTTT. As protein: CASSDQGLQPQHF.